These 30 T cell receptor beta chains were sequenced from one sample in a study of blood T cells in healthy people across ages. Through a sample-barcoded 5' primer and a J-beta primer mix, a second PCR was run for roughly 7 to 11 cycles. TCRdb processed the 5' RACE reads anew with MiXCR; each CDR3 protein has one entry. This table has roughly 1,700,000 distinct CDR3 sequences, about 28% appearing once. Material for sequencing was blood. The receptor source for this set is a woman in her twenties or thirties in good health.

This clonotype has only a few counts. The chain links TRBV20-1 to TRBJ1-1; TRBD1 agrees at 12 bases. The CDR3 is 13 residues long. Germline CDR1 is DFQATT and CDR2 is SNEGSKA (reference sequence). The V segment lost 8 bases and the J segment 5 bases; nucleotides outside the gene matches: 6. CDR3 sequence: CSLRDRGLTEAFF. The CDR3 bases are TGCAGTCTCCGGGACAGGGGGCTTACTGAAGCTTTCTTT.

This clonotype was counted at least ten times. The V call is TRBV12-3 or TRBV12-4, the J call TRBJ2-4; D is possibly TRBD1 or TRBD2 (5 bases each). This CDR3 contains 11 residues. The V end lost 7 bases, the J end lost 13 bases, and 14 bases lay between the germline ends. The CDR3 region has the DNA TGTGCCAGCAAATTAGGGACGCAGCAGTACTTC. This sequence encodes CASKLGTQQYF.

CDR3 nucleotides: TGTGCCAGTAGTATCCGTCAGGGGGCCAAAACCTACGAGCAGTACTTC. Residues: CASSIRQGAKTYEQYF. The chain combines TRBV19 with TRBJ2-7; 8 bases map to TRBD1. The CDR3 runs to 16 residues. Germline loops: CDR1 LNHDA, CDR2 SQIVND (reference sequence). The ends lost 3 bases at V and 2 bases at J; junction bases unmatched: 9.

CDR3 coding DNA: TGTGCCAGCAGCCTAGATGTGGCGGAGACCCAGTACTTC. Amino acids: CASSLDVAETQYF. The chain has TRBV7-9 and TRBJ2-5; no firm D call. This CDR3 is built from 13 residues. Germline CDR1 reads SEHNR; CDR2 reads FQNEAQ (reference sequence). V was shortened by 5 bases and J by 5 bases, with 12 bases between the two germline ends.

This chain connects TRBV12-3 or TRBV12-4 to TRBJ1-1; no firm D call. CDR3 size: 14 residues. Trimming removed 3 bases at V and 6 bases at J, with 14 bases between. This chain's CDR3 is CASSLPGLPSEAFF. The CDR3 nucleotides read TGTGCCAGCAGTTTGCCCGGCCTACCCTCTGAAGCTTTCTTT.

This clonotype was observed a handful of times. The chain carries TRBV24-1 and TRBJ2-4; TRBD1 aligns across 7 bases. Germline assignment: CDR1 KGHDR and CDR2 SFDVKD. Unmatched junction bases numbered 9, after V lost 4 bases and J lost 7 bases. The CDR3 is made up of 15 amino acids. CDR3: CATSDSTGTRNIQYF. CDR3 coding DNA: TGTGCCACCAGTGACTCGACAGGGACACGGAACATTCAGTACTTC.

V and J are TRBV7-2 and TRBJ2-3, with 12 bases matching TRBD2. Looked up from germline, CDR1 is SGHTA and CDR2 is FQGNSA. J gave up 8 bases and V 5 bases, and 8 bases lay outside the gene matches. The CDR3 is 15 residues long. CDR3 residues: CASSPRTSGTITQYF. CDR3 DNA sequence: TGTGCCAGCAGCCCGAGGACTAGCGGGACGATTACGCAGTATTTT.

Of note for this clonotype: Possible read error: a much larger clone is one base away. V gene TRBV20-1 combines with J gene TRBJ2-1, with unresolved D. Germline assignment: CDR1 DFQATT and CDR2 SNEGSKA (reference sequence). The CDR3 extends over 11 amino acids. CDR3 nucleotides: TGCAGTGCTCCGTTCTACAATGGGCAGTTCTTC. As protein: CSAPFYNGQFF.

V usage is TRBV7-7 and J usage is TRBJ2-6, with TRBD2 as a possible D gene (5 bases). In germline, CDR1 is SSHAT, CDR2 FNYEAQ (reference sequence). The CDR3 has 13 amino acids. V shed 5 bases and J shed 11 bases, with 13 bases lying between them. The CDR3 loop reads CASSPRVEDVLTF. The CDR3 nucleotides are TGTGCCAGCAGCCCGAGGGTAGAAGACGTCCTGACTTTC.

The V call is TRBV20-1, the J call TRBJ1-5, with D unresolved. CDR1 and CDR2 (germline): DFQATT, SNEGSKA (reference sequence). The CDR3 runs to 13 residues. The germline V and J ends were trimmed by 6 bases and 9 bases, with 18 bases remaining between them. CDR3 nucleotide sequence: TGCAGTGCACCTCAGGATCCCGTAGGGCCCCAGCATTTT. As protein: CSAPQDPVGPQHF.

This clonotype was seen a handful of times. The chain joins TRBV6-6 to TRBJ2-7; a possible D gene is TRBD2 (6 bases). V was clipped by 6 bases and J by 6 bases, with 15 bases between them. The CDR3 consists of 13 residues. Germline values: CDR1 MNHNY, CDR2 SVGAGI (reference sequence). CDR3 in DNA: TGTGCCAGCAGACCGGGCCTGGGGGGCGAGCAGTACTTC. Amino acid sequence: CASRPGLGGEQYF.

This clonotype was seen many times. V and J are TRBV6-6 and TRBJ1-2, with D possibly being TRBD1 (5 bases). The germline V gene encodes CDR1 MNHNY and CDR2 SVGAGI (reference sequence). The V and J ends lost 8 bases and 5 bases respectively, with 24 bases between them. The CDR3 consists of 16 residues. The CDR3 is CASGLGQGSPGYGYTF. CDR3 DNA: TGTGCCAGCGGCTTGGGGCAAGGGAGTCCCGGGTATGGCTACACCTTC.

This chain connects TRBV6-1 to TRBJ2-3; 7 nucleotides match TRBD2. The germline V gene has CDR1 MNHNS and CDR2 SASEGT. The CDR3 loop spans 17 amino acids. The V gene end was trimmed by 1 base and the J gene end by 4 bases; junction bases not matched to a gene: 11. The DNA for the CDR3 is TGTGCCAGCAGTGAAGGTAGCGGGCCCCGCAGGTCAGATACGCAGTATTTT. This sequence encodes CASSEGSGPRRSDTQYF.

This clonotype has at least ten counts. The CDR3 reads CASSKTSGEYEQYF. The CDR3 DNA reads as TGTGCCAGCAGCAAAACTAGCGGAGAATACGAGCAGTACTTC. This chain connects TRBV7-2 to TRBJ2-7; 8 positions agree with TRBD2. V shed 5 bases, J shed 4 bases, and the junction held 7 bases outside the gene matches. Germline values: CDR1 SGHTA, CDR2 FQGNSA. The length of the CDR3 is 14 residues.

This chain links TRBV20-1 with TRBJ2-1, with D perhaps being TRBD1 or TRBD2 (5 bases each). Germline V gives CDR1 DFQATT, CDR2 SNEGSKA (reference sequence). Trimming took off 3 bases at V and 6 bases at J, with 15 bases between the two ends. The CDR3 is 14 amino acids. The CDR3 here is CSASVRTGGNEQFF. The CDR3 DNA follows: TGCAGTGCTAGTGTACGGACTGGGGGCAATGAGCAGTTCTTC.

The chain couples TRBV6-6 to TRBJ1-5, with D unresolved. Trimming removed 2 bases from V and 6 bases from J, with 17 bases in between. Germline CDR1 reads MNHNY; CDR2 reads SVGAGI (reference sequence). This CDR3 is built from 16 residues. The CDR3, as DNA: TGTGCCAGCAGTTACACCGGTCCAAATCAACGTCAGCCCCAGCATTTT. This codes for CASSYTGPNQRQPQHF.

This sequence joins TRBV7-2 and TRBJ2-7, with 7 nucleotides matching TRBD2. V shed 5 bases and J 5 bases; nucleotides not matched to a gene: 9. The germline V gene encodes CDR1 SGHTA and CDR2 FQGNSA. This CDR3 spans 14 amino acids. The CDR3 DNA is TGTGCCAGCAGCCTACGGCGGGAGTTGGACGAGCAGTACTTC. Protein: CASSLRRELDEQYF.

In DNA, the CDR3 is TGTGCCAACACCAGGACGACTAGCCCTTCCTCCTACAATGAGCAGTTCTTC. Encoded protein: CANTRTTSPSSYNEQFF. The gene calls are TRBV6-1 and TRBJ2-1; 7 nucleotides match TRBD2. The CDR3 has 17 residues. V trimming: 10 bases; J trimming: 0 bases; junction bases outside the gene matches: 15. Germline V gene data show CDR1 as MNHNS and CDR2 as SASEGT.

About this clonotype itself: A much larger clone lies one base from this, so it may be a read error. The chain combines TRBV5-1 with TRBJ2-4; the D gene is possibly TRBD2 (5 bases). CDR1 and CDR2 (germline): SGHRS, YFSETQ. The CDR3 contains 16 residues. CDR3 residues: CASRVSVDLAKNVQYF. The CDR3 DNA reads TGCGCCAGCAGGGTCTCGGTAGACCTAGCCAAAAACGTTCAGTACTTC.

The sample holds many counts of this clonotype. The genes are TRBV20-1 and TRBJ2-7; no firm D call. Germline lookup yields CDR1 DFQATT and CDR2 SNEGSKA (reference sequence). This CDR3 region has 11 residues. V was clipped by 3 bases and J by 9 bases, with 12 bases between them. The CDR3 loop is CSASPSHGQYF. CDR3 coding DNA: TGCAGTGCTAGTCCCTCGCACGGGCAGTACTTC.

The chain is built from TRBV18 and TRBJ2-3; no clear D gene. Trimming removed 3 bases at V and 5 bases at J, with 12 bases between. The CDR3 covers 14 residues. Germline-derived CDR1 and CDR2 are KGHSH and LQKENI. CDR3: CASSPLEQLDTQYF. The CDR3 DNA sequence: TGTGCCAGCTCACCCCTGGAGCAGTTAGATACGCAGTATTTT.

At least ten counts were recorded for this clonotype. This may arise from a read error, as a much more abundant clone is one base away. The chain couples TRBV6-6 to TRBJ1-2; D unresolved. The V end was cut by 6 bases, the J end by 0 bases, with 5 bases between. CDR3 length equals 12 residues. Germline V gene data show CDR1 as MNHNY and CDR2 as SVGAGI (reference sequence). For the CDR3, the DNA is TGTGCCAGCAGGGGGTCTAACTATGGCTACACCTTC. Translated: CASRGSNYGYTF.

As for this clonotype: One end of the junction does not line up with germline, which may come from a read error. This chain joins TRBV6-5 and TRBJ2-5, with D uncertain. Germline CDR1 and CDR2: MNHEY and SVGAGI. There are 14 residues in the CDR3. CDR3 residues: CAGSYSTSQETQYF. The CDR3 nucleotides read TGTGCCGGCAGTTACTCGACCAGTCAAGAGACCCAGTACTTC.

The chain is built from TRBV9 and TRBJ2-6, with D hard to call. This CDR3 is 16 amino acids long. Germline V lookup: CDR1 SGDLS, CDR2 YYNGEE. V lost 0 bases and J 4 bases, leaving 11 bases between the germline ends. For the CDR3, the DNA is TGTGCCAGCAGCGTAGGAAGGGCCTCGGGGGCCAACGTCCTGACTTTC. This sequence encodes CASSVGRASGANVLTF.

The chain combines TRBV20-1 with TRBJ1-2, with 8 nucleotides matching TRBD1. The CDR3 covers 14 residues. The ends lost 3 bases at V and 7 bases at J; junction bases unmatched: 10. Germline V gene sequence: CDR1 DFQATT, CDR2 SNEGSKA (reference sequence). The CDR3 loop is CSARGAGGVRGYTF. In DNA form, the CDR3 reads TGCAGTGCTAGGGGAGCAGGGGGCGTCCGTGGCTACACCTTC.

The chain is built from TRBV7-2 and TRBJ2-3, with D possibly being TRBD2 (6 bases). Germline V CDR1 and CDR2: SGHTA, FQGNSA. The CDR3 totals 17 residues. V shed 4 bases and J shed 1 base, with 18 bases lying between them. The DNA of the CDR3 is TGTGCCAGCAGCTCACCGGGAGTACTCAAAGGCACAGATACGCAGTATTTT. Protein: CASSSPGVLKGTDTQYF.

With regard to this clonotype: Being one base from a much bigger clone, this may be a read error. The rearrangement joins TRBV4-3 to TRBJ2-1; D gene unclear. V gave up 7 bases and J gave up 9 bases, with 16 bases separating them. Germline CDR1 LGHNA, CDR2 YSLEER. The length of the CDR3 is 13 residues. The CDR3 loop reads CASIHSVNVEQFF. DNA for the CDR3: TGCGCCAGCATCCATTCAGTGAATGTTGAGCAGTTCTTC.

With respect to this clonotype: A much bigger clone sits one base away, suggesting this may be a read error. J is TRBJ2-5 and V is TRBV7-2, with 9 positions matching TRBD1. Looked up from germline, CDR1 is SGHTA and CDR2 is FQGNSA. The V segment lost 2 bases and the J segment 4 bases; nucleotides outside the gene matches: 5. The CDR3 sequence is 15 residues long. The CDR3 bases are TGTGCCAGCAGCTTACTCGGGACAGGGCCAGAGACCCAGTACTTC. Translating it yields CASSLLGTGPETQYF.

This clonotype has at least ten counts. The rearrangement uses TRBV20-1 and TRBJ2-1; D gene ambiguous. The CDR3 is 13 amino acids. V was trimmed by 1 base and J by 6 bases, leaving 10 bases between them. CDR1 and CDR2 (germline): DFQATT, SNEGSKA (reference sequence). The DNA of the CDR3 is TGCAGTGCTAGAGTACATGTTGGCAATGAGCAGTTCTTC. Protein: CSARVHVGNEQFF.

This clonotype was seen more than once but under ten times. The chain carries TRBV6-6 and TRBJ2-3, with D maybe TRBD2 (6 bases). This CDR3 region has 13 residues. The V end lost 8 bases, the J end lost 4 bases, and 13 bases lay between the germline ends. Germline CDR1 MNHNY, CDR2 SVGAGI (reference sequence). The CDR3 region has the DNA TGTGCCAGCCTCGCGCGGGGCGCAGATACGCAGTATTTT. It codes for CASLARGADTQYF.